The clone carrying this T cell receptor (beta chain) was seen a single time. Assay used: immunoSEQ multiplex PCR; TCRdb lists only in-frame clones, some missing. The sample has some 200,000 clones, about 88% seen once. The data stem from a study of blood T cell repertoires in COVID-19. Sequences were obtained from peripheral blood. This TCR came from a man in his thirties or forties with active or convalescent COVID-19.

CDR3 protein: CATSDPLGQGSTDTQYF. The CDR3 DNA follows: TGTGCCACCAGTGATCCCCTGGGGCAGGGGAGCACAGATACGCAGTATTTT. The rearrangement links TRBV24-1 to TRBJ2-3; TRBD1 is a possible D gene (6 bases). Per the germline V gene, CDR1 is KGHDR and CDR2 is SFDVKD. V was trimmed by 3 bases and J by 0 bases, leaving 15 bases between them. This CDR3 comprises 17 residues.